Following are 22 T cell receptor beta chains from one sample sequenced in a study of cytomegalovirus exposure and HLA in healthy donors. In the PCR, 60 Vbeta and 13 Jbeta primers were used. The method was immunoSEQ multiplex PCR; TCRdb's version includes in-frame clones alone and lacks a portion of them. The repertoire holds about 220,000 clones, with 76% as singletons. Source material: PBMCs. The receptors shown here come from a man aged 18 to 30 in good health and CMV-seronegative.

The chain uses TRBV5-5 and TRBJ2-3, with 7 bases matching TRBD1. The CDR3 is made up of 15 amino acids. Germline CDR1 reads SGHKS; CDR2 reads YYEKEE (reference sequence). Trimming cost V 4 bases and J 0 bases; bases outside gene matches: 5. The CDR3 sequence is CASSPTGYSTDTQYF. The CDR3 DNA reads as TGTGCCAGCAGCCCGACAGGGTATAGCACAGATACGCAGTATTTT.

A single count supports this clone. The CDR3 is CAISDPSGTGAYEQYF. CDR3 nucleotide sequence: TGTGCCATCAGTGACCCCTCTGGGACAGGCGCCTACGAGCAGTACTTC. This chain uses TRBV10-3 with TRBJ2-7; 8 nucleotides line up with TRBD1. Trimming at V came to 3 bases and at J to 2 bases, leaving 9 bases not matched to a gene. The CDR3 totals 16 residues. CDR1 is ENHRY, CDR2 SYGVKD, per germline.

This chain uses TRBV25-1 with TRBJ1-5; a weak D match, TRBD1 (5 bases). In germline, CDR1 is MGHDK, CDR2 SYGVNS. This CDR3 spans 15 amino acids. The V gene lost 6 bases and the J gene lost 5 bases, with 17 bases spanning the gap. Written as DNA, the CDR3 is TGTGCCAGCAGACCCTCGGGGGGTTTCGATCAGCCCCAGCATTTT. Protein product: CASRPSGGFDQPQHF.

This chain uses TRBV7-9 with TRBJ2-5, with a weak D call TRBD2 (5 bases). The V end lost 7 bases, the J end lost 2 bases, and 17 bases lay between the germline ends. CDR3 length: 15 amino acids. The V gene's germline CDR1 is SEHNR and CDR2 FQNEAQ (reference sequence). The CDR3 bases are TGTGCCAGCACCGCGACTATACGCAGTCAAGAGACCCAGTACTTC. It translates to CASTATIRSQETQYF.

The rearrangement uses TRBV2 and TRBJ1-1, with D possibly matching TRBD1 (5 bases). Germline lookup yields CDR1 SNHLY and CDR2 FYNNEI. The CDR3 contains 12 residues. Trimming removed 10 bases at V and 8 bases at J, with 17 bases between. CDR3 in amino acids: CATLDDSREAFF. The CDR3 DNA follows: TGTGCCACCTTGGATGACAGCCGAGAAGCTTTCTTT.

This chain uses TRBV19 with TRBJ2-1, with D tentatively TRBD2 (5 bases). The germline V and J ends were trimmed by 8 bases and 0 bases, with 14 bases remaining between them. The length of the CDR3 is 15 residues. CDR1 LNHDA and CDR2 SQIVND come from the germline V gene (reference sequence). The CDR3 reads CASGSGLSSYNEQFF. CDR3 nucleotides: TGTGCCAGTGGAAGTGGACTCTCCTCCTACAATGAGCAGTTCTTC. Filled out from reference TRBV19 and TRBJ2-1, the complete variable domain reads DGGITQSPKYLFRKEGQNVTLSCEQNLNHDAMYWYRQDPGQGLRLIYYSQIVNDFQKGDIAEGYSVSREKKESFPLTVTSAQKNPTAFYLCASGSGLSSYNEQFFGPGTRLTVL.

The CDR3 region is CASSSTHLGRKTQYF. The CDR3 DNA follows: TGTGCCAGCAGCTCGACCCATCTAGGAAGGAAGACCCAGTACTTC. J is TRBJ2-5 and V is TRBV5-6; D remains ambiguous. The length of the CDR3 is 15 residues. V was cut by 3 bases and J by 6 bases, with 18 bases left in between. Germline V gives CDR1 SGHDT, CDR2 YYEEEE.

This chain links TRBV15 with TRBJ1-3; D unresolved. V lost 0 bases to trimming and J lost 0 bases, with 6 bases between them. The CDR3 runs to 15 residues. Germline lookup yields CDR1 LNHNV and CDR2 YYDKDF (reference sequence). Here the CDR3 DNA reads TGTGCCACCAGCAGAGATCTAGTCTCTGGAAACACCATATATTTT. Encoded protein: CATSRDLVSGNTIYF.

About this clone itself: A read error may produce the germline difference seen at one junction end. This sample also contains other DNA sequences that code for the same CDR3. This chain connects TRBV19 to TRBJ2-1, with 14 bases that match TRBD2. CDR1 is LNHDA, CDR2 SQIVND, per germline (reference sequence). The CDR3 covers 18 residues. CDR3 coding DNA: TGCGCCAGTAGTCCAGGACTAGCGGGAGGACCTTCCTACAATGAGCAGTTCTTC. It encodes CASSPGLAGGPSYNEQFF.

This clone has a handful of counts. The CDR3 sequence is CASSRGQGAMNTEAFF. The CDR3 DNA is TGCGCCAGCAGCCGCGGACAGGGGGCGATGAACACTGAAGCTTTCTTT. This chain links TRBV5-1 with TRBJ1-1; 11 bases are a match to TRBD1. V was clipped by 4 bases and J by 0 bases; unmatched bases: 5. Germline V lookup: CDR1 SGHRS, CDR2 YFSETQ. This CDR3 has 16 residues.

This clone was detected only a few times. This chain links TRBV18 with TRBJ2-5; D perhaps matches TRBD1 (5 bases). Trimming removed 10 bases from V and 1 base from J, with 10 bases in between. Germline assignment: CDR1 KGHSH and CDR2 LQKENI. The CDR3 has 12 amino acids. This CDR3 is CATKTAQETQYF. CDR3 bases: TGTGCCACTAAGACAGCCCAAGAGACCCAGTACTTC. Complete variable domain (other parts from reference TRBV18 and TRBJ2-5): NAGVMQNPRHLVRRRGQEARLRCSPMKGHSHVYWYRQLPEEGLKFMVYLQKENIIDESGMPKERFSAEFPKEGPSILRIQQVVRGDSAAYFCATKTAQETQYFGPGTRLLVL.

The chain combines TRBV5-1 with TRBJ2-1, with D hard to call. The V and J ends lost 5 bases and 8 bases respectively, with 14 bases between them. Germline values: CDR1 SGHRS, CDR2 YFSETQ. This CDR3 has 13 residues. The CDR3: CASRRGERDEQFF. The CDR3 region has the DNA TGCGCCAGCAGGAGAGGAGAACGGGATGAGCAGTTCTTC.

The chain is built from TRBV4-2 and TRBJ2-1, with 13 bases fitting TRBD2. There are 15 residues in the CDR3. Germline V CDR1 and CDR2: LGHNA, YNFKEQ. V gave up 5 bases and J gave up 8 bases; unmatched junction bases: 6. CDR3: CASSWTSGSKDEQFF. Here the CDR3 DNA reads TGTGCCAGCAGCTGGACTAGCGGGAGTAAGGATGAGCAGTTCTTC.

This clone was observed once. This sequence joins TRBV5-1 and TRBJ2-1; 9 bases agree with TRBD1. The CDR3 has 16 amino acids. Germline V CDR1 and CDR2: SGHRS, YFSETQ. The ends lost 0 bases at V and 5 bases at J; junction bases unmatched: 6. The CDR3 nucleotides read TGCGCCAGCAGCTTGGCGTGGGACAGGGTGAACAATGAGCAGTTCTTC. It codes for CASSLAWDRVNNEQFF.

The gene calls are TRBV2 and TRBJ1-2, with D possibly being TRBD1 (5 bases). The CDR3 length is 14 residues. Trimming cost V 6 bases and J 4 bases, with 15 bases left between them. Germline-derived CDR1 and CDR2 are SNHLY and FYNNEI. CDR3 region: CASRVTGSFYGYTF. CDR3 DNA sequence: TGTGCCAGCAGGGTCACAGGCTCGTTCTATGGCTACACCTTC.

The chain is built from TRBV5-4 and TRBJ2-1; 7 nucleotides line up with TRBD1. The CDR3 length is 16 residues. The V segment lost 4 bases and the J segment 2 bases; nucleotides outside the gene matches: 9. Germline V gene lookup returns CDR1 SGHNT and CDR2 YYREEE (reference sequence). CDR3 residues: CASSPLGRGTYNEQFF. The DNA for the CDR3 is TGTGCCAGCAGCCCCCTGGGCAGGGGGACCTACAATGAGCAGTTCTTC.

The V gene is TRBV21-1, the J gene TRBJ2-7; whether TRBD2, the table's D call, matches the DNA was not checked. TRBV21-1 is reported as a pseudogene. The CDR3 sequence is 18 residues long. CDR3 in DNA: TGTGCCAGCAGCTCACTCCGGGGGGTTTGGGAATATGGGGACGAGCAGTACTTC. It translates to CASSSLRGVWEYGDEQYF.

The chain uses TRBV10-1 and TRBJ2-1; 8 positions match TRBD2. This CDR3 contains 14 residues. After removal of 5 bases from V and 6 bases from J, the junction contained 6 bases not matched to a gene. From germline, CDR1 is WNHNN and CDR2 SYGVQD (reference sequence). The CDR3 sequence is CASSPGTSSNEQFF. In nucleotides, the CDR3 is TGCGCCAGCAGTCCGGGGACTAGTAGCAATGAGCAGTTCTTC.

The gene calls are TRBV6-5 and TRBJ1-1; TRBD1 matches 8 bases. The CDR3 loop spans 14 amino acids. The germline CDR1 and CDR2 sequences are MNHEY and SVGAGI. Germline trimming cut 0 bases from V and 6 bases from J; bases unmatched to any gene: 3. The CDR3 DNA is TGTGCCAGCAGTTACTCGGACAGGGTGGCTGAAGCTTTCTTT. Translated: CASSYSDRVAEAFF.

With regard to this clone: One junction end disagrees with the germline gene, perhaps due to a read error. V is TRBV2 and J is TRBJ2-7; 11 bases fit TRBD2. Per germline, CDR1 SNHLY and CDR2 FYNNEI. The CDR3 length is 15 residues. Here the CDR3 reads CASREGSTSGTEQYF. The CDR3 region has the DNA TGTGCCAGCAGGGAAGGGTCGACTAGCGGGACCGAGCAGTACTTC.

This rearrangement joins TRBV4-1 to TRBJ1-2; 7 positions match TRBD1. Per the germline V gene, CDR1 is MGHRA and CDR2 is YSYEKL. This CDR3 comprises 20 residues. The V and J ends lost 0 bases and 0 bases, in that order; junction bases with no gene match: 16. CDR3 sequence reads: CASSQDRILQGMGANYGYTF. The CDR3 coding sequence is TGCGCCAGCAGCCAAGATCGGATTTTACAGGGGATGGGAGCTAACTATGGCTACACCTTC.

The chain joins TRBV6-6 to TRBJ2-7; 9 bases are a match to TRBD1. CDR3 length: 14 residues. Per germline, CDR1 MNHNY and CDR2 SVGAGI (reference sequence). V shed 4 bases and J 3 bases; nucleotides not matched to a gene: 4. CDR3 sequence: CASSFLGQGYEQYF. CDR3 nucleotide sequence: TGTGCCAGCAGTTTTCTGGGACAGGGCTACGAGCAGTACTTC.